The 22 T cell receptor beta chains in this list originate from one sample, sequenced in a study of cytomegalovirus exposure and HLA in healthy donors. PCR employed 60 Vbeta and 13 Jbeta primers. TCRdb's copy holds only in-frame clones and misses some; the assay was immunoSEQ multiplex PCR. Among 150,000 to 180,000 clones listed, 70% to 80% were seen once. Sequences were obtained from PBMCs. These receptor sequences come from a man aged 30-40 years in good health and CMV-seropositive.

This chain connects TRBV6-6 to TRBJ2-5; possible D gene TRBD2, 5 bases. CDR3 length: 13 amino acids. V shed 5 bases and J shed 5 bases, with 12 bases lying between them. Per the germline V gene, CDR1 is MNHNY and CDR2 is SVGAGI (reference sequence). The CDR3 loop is CASSPRTGETQYF. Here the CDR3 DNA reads TGTGCCAGCAGTCCTCGGACGGGGGAGACCCAGTACTTC.

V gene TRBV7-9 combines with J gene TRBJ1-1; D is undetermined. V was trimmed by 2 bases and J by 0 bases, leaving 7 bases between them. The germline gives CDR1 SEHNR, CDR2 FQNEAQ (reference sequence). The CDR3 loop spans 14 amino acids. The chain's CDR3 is CASSLSRLNTEAFF. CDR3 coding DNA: TGTGCCAGCAGCTTAAGCCGATTGAACACTGAAGCTTTCTTT. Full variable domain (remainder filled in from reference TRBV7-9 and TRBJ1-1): DTGVSQNPRHKITKRGQNVTFRCDPISEHNRLYWYRQTLGQGPEFLTYFQNEAQLEKSRLLSDRFSAERPKGSFSTLEIQRTEQGDSAMYLCASSLSRLNTEAFFGQGTRLTVV.

The CDR3 nucleotides read TGTGCCAGCAGACCGGACTTGTCTGGAAACACCATATATTTT. The encoded protein is CASRPDLSGNTIYF. V and J are TRBV28 and TRBJ1-3; D uncertain. The CDR3 runs to 14 residues. Trimming removed 6 bases at V and 1 base at J, with 10 bases between. CDR1 and CDR2 (germline): MDHEN, SYDVKM.

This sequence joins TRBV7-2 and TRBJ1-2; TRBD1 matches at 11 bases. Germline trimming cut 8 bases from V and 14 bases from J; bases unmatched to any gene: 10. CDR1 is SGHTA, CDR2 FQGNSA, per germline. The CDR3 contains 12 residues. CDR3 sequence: CASGRDRGDLTF. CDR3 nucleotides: TGTGCCAGCGGCCGGGACAGGGGGGATTTGACCTTC.

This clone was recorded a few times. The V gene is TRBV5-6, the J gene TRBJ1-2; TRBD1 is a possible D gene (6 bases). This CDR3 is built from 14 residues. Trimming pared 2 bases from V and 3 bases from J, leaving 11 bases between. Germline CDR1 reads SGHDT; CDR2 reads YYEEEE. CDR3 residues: CASSFQDRHYGYTF. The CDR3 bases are TGTGCCAGCAGCTTCCAGGACAGACACTATGGCTACACCTTC.

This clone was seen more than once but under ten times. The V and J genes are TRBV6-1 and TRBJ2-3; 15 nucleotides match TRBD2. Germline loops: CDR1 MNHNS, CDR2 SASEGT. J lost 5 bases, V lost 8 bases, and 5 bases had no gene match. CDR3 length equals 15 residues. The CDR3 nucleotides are TGTGCCAGCTCCCGGACTAGCGGGAGGGGAGATACGCAGTATTTT. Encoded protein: CASSRTSGRGDTQYF.

In DNA form, the CDR3 reads TGTGCCAGCAGCCGAGGGATAACAGATACGCAGTATTTT. Protein: CASSRGITDTQYF. This sequence joins TRBV6-5 and TRBJ2-3, with D tentatively TRBD2 (5 bases). The ends were cut back, 6 bases at V and 3 bases at J, with 10 bases in the middle. This CDR3 is 13 amino acids long. Germline V gene data show CDR1 as MNHEY and CDR2 as SVGAGI.

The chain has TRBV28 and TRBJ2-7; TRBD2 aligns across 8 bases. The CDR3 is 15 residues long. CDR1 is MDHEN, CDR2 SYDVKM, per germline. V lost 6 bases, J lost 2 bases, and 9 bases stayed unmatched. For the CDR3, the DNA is TGTGCCAGCAGCCCGCTAGCGGGTGTACCCTACGAGCAGTACTTC. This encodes CASSPLAGVPYEQYF.

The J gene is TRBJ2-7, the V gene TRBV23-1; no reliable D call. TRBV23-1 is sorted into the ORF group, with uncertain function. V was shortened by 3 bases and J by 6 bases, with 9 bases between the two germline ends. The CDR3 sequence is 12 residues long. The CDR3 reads CASSQTCFEQYF. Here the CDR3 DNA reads TGCGCCAGCAGTCAGACTTGTTTCGAGCAGTACTTC.

CDR3 DNA: TGTGCCTGGGACTGGGTGCGGGGCAATGAGCAGTTCTTC. It encodes CAWDWVRGNEQFF. V is TRBV30 and J is TRBJ2-1, with D perhaps TRBD2 (6 bases). Trimming removed 5 bases from V and 6 bases from J, with 14 bases in between. The CDR3 has 13 amino acids. Germline V gene lookup returns CDR1 GTSNPN and CDR2 SVGIG (reference sequence).

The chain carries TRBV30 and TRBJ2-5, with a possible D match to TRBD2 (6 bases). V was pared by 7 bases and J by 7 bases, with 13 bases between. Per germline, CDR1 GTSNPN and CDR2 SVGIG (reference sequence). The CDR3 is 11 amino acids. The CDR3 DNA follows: TGTGCCTCGGGGGTTGGGGGGACCCAGTACTTC. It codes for CASGVGGTQYF.

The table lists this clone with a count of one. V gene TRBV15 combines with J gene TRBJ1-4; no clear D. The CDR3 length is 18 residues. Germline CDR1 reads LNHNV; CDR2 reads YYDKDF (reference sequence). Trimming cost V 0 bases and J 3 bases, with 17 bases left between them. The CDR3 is CATSRETLGGAANEKLFF. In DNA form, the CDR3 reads TGTGCCACCAGCAGAGAAACGCTGGGAGGTGCCGCTAATGAAAAACTGTTTTTT.

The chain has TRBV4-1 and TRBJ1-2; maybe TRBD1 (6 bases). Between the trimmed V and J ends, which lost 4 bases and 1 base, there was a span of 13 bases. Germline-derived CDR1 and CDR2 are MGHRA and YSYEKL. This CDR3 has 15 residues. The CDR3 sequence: CASSPRQDRNYGYTF. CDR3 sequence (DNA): TGCGCCAGCAGCCCTAGACAGGACCGTAACTATGGCTACACCTTC.

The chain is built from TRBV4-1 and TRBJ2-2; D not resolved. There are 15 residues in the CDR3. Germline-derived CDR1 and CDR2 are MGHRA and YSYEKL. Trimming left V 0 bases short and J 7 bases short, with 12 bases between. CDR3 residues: CASSQDATRGGELFF. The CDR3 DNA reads TGCGCCAGCAGCCAAGACGCGACCCGAGGCGGGGAGCTGTTTTTT.

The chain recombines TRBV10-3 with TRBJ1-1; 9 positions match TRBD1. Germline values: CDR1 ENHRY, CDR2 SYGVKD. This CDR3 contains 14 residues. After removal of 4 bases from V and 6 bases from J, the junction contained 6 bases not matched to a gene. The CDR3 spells CAISGGQGDAEAFF. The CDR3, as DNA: TGTGCCATCAGTGGGGGACAGGGTGACGCTGAAGCTTTCTTT.

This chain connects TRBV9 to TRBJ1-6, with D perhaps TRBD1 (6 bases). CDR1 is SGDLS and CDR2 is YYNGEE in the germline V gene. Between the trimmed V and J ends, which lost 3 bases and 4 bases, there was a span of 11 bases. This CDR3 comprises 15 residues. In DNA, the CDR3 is TGTGCCAGCAGCGGGAGACAGGATTATAATTCACCCCTCCACTTT. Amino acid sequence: CASSGRQDYNSPLHF.

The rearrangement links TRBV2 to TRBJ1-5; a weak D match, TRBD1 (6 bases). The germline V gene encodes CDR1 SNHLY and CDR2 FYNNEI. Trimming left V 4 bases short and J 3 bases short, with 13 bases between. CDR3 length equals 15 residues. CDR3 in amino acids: CASSARGGANQPQHF. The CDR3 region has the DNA TGTGCCAGCAGTGCCCGGGGGGGCGCCAATCAGCCCCAGCATTTT.

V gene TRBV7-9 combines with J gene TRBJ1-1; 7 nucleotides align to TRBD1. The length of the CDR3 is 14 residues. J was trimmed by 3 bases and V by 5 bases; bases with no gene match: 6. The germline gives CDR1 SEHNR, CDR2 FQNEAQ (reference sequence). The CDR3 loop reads CASSPTTGDTEAFF. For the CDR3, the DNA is TGTGCCAGCAGCCCCACCACAGGGGACACTGAAGCTTTCTTT. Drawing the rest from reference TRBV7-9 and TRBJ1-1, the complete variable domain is DTGVSQNPRHKITKRGQNVTFRCDPISEHNRLYWYRQTLGQGPEFLTYFQNEAQLEKSRLLSDRFSAERPKGSFSTLEIQRTEQGDSAMYLCASSPTTGDTEAFFGQGTRLTVV.

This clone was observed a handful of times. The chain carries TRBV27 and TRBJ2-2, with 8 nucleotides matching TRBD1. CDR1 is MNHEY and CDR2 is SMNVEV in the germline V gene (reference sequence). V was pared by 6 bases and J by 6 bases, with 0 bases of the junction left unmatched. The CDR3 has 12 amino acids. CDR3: CASSRGPGELFF. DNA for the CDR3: TGTGCCAGCAGCAGGGGGCCCGGGGAGCTGTTTTTT.

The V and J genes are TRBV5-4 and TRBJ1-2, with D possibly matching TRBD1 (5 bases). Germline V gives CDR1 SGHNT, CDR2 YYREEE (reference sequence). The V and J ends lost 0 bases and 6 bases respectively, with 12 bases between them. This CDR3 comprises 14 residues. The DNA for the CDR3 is TGTGCCAGCAGCTTGGGTGGGGCGTCCAATGGCTACACCTTC. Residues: CASSLGGASNGYTF.

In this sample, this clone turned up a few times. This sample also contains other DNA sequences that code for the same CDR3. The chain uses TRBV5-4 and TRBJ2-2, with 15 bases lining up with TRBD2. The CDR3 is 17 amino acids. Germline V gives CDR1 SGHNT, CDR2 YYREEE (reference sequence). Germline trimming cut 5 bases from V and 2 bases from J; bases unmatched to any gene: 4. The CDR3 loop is CASRPGLAGGNTGELFF. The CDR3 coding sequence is TGTGCCAGCAGACCGGGACTAGCGGGAGGCAACACCGGGGAGCTGTTTTTT.

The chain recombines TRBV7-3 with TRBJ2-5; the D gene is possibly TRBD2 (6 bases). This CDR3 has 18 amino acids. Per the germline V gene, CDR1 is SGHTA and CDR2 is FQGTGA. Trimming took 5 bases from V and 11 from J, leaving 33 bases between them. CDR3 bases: TGTGCCAGCAGCCCGAACCGGGACTCCGCGAGGTTAACTGAAGAGCAGTACTTC. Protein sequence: CASSPNRDSARLTEEQYF.